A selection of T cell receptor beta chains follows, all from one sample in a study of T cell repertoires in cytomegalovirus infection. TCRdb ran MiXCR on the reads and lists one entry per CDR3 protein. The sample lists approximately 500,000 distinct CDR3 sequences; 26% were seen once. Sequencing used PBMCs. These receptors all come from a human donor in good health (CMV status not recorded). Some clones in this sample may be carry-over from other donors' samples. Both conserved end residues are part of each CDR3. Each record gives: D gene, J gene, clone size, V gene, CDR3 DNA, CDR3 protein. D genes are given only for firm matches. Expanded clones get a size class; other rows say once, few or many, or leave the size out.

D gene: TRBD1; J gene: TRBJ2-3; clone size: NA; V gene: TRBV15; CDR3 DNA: TGTGCCACCAGCAGAGGAGGGACAGGGTCTGATACGCAGTATTTT; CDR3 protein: CATSRGGTGSDTQYF
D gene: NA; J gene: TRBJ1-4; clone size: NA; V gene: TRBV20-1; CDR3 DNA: TGCAGTGCTAGAGTGGCAGCAACTAATGAAAAACTGTTTTTT; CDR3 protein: CSARVAATNEKLFF
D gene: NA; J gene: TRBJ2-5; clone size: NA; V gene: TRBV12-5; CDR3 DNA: TGTGCTAGTGGTCACCTAGGGGGAATACAAGAGACCCAGTACTTC; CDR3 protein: CASGHLGGIQETQYF
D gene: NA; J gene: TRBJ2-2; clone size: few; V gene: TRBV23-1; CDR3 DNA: TGCGCCAGCAGTCAACGGGAATTCGCGTTTCTAGGCACCGGGGAGCTGTTTTTT; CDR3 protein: CASSQREFAFLGTGELFF
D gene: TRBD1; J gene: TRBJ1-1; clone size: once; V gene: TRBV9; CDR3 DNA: TGTGCCAGCAGCGAGGGGGCATGGGACACTGAAGCTTTCTTT; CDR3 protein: CASSEGAWDTEAFF
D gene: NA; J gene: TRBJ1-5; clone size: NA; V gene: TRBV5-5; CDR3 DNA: TGTGCCAGCAGCTTGGGGGTACCGCCCCAGCATTTT; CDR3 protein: CASSLGVPPQHF
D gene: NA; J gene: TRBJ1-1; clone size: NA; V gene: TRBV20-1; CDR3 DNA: TGCAGTGCTAACAGCGGGAACACTGAAGCTTTCTTT; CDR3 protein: CSANSGNTEAFF
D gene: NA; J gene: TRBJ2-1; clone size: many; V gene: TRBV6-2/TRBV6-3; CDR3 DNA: TGTGCCAGCAGCCTCGATAGCTCTCGCAATGAGCAGTTCTTC; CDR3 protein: CASSLDSSRNEQFF
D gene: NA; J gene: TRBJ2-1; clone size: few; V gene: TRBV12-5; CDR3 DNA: TGTGCTAGTGGCGGGATTAACGATGAGCAGTTCTTC; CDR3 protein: CASGGINDEQFF
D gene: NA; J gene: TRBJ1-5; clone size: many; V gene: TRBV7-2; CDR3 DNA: TGTGCCAGCAGCAGTTATGGCCAGTATCAGCCCCAGCATTTT; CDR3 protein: CASSSYGQYQPQHF
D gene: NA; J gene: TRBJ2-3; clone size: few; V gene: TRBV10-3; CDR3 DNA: TGTGCCACTACAGGGTACACAGATACGCAGTATTTT; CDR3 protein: CATTGYTDTQYF
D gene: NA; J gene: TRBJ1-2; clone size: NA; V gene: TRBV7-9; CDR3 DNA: TGTGCCAGCAGCTTCGGTGGACAGACTAACTATGGCTACACCTTC; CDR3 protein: CASSFGGQTNYGYTF
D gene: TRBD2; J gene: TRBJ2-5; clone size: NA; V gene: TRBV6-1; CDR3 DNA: TGTGCCAGCAGCCTCTATAGGACTAGCGGGCAAGAGACCCAGTACTTC; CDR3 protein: CASSLYRTSGQETQYF
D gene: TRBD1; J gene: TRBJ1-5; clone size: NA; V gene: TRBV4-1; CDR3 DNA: TGCGCCAGCAGCCAAGACCGGACAGGGTCGAATCAGCCCCAGCATTTT; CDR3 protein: CASSQDRTGSNQPQHF
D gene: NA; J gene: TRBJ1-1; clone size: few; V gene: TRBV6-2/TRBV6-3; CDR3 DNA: TGTGCCAGCAGTTACAATATCCCGAACACTGAAGCTTTCTTT; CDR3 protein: CASSYNIPNTEAFF
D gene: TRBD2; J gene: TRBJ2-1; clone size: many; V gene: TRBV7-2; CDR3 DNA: TGTGCCAGCAGGTTGACTAGCGGGAGTATCCATGAGCAGTTCTTC; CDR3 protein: CASRLTSGSIHEQFF
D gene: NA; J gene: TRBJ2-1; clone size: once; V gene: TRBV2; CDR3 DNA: TGTGCCAGCAGTGACAGTGGAGGTGCGGTCAATGAGCAGTTCTTC; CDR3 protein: CASSDSGGAVNEQFF
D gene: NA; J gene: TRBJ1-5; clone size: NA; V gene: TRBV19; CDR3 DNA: TGTGCCAGTAGTATAGACGGGCCCGGAGGGGATCAGCCCCAGCATTTT; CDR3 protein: CASSIDGPGGDQPQHF
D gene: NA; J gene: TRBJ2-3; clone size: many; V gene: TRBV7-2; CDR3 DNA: TGTGCCAGCAGCTTAGCTGGAGGGGGCGGCACAGATACGCAGTATTTT; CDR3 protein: CASSLAGGGGTDTQYF
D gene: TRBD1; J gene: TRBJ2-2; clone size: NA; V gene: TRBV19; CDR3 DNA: TGTGCCAGTAGACCGAATCAGGGGGAGATAGCCGGGGAGCTGTTTTTT; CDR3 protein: CASRPNQGEIAGELFF
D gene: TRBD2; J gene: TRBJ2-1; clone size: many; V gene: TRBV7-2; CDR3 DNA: TGTGCCAGCAGGTTGGGCGGGAGGGCCTTCAATGAGCAGTTCTTC; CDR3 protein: CASRLGGRAFNEQFF
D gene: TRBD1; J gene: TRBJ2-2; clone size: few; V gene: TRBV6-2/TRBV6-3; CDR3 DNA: TGTGCCAGCAGTCCATACAGGGGGCACACCGGGGAGCTGTTTTTT; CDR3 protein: CASSPYRGHTGELFF
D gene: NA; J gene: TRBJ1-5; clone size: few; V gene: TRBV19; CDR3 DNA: TGTGCCAGTAGTATAATCGCAGGCCGCAATCAGCCCCAGCATTTT; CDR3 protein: CASSIIAGRNQPQHF
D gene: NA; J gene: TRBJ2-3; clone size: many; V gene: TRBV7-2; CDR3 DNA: TGTGCCAGCAGCACCGCCACTAGCACAGATACGCAGTATTTT; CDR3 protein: CASSTATSTDTQYF
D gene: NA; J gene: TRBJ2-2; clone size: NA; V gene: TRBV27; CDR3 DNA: TGTGCCAGCAGTTTACAGGGGAGGGGGACGAACACCGGGGAGCTGTTTTTT; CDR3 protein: CASSLQGRGTNTGELFF
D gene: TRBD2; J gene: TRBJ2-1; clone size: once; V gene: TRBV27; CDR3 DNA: TGTGCCAGCAGTTCGGGACTAGGTGGCAATGAGCAGTTCTTC; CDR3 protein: CASSSGLGGNEQFF
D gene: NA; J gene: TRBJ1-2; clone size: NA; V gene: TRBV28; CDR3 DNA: TGTGCCAGCAGTTTATTCCCCAAGGTCTCAGGCTTGAACTATGGCTACACCTTC; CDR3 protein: CASSLFPKVSGLNYGYTF
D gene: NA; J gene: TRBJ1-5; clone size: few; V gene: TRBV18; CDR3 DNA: TGTGCCAGCTCACAATCAGGGCTTAGTCAGCCCCAGCATTTT; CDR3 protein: CASSQSGLSQPQHF
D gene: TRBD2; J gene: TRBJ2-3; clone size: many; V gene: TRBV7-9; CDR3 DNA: TGTGCCAGCAGTTCCCTAGCGGGAGGTTGGGATACGCAGTATTTT; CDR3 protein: CASSSLAGGWDTQYF
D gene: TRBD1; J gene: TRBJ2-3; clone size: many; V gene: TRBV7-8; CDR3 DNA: TGTGCCAGCAGCTTAGAGGGGGCAGGAGATACGCAGTATTTT; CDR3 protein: CASSLEGAGDTQYF
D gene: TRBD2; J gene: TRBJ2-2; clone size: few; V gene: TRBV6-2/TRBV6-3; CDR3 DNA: TGTGCCAGATTACCGGTGAGACTAGCTCTCTCCGGGGAGCTGTTTTTT; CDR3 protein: CARLPVRLALSGELFF
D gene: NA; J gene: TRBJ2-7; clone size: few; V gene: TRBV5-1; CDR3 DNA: TGCGCCAGCAGCTTGGGACGGTTGACCTACGAGCAGTACTTC; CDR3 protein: CASSLGRLTYEQYF
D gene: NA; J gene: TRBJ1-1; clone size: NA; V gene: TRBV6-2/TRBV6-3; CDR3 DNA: TGTGCCAGCAGTTCCCCGGGGCAGGGATCGCCGCAGGCTTTCTTT; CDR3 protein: CASSSPGQGSPQAFF
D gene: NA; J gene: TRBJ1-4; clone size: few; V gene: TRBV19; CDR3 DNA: TGTGCCAGTAGTCCACAGACACCAAATAATGAAAAACTGTTTTTT; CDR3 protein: CASSPQTPNNEKLFF
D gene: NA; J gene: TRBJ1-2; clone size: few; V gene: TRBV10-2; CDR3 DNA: TGCGCCAGCAGTCCAGGGACTTCGGGCTACACCTTC; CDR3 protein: CASSPGTSGYTF
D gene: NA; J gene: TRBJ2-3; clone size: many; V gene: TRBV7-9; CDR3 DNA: TGTGCCAGCAGCTTAACCGCCGAAGGACGTCGGAGAGATACGCAGTATTTT; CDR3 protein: CASSLTAEGRRRDTQYF
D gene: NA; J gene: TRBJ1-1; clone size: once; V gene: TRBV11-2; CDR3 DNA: TGTGCCAGCAGCACTCGGGGAGTGAACACTGAAGCTTTCTTT; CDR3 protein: CASSTRGVNTEAFF
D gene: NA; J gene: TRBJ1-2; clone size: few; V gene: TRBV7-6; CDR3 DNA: TGTGCCAGCAGCTTAGGTGGTGGCTCAGGGTCCTTTAACTATGGCTACACCTTC; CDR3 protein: CASSLGGGSGSFNYGYTF
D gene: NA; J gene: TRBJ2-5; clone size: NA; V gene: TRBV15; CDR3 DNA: TGTGCCACCAGCAGCCCCTACCGCGTTCTAGCTCAAGAGACCCAGTACTTC; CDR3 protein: CATSSPYRVLAQETQYF
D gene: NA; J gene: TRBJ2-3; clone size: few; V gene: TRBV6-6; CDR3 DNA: TGTGCCAGCACCCCAGCCCGGGATACGCAGTATTTT; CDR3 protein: CASTPARDTQYF
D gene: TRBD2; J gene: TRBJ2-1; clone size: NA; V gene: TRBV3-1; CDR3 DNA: TGTGCCAGCAGCCAAGGCTCTAGCGGGGGGAGGAATGAGCAGTTCTTC; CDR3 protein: CASSQGSSGGRNEQFF
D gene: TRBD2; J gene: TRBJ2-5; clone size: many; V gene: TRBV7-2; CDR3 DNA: TGTGCCAGCAGCTTAGGACTAGCGGGAGGGCGAGAGACCCAGTACTTC; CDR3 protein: CASSLGLAGGRETQYF
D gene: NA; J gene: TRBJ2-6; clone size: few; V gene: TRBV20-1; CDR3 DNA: TGCAGTGCTAGATCTGGGGGTGCTGGGGCCAACGTCCTGACTTTC; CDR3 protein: CSARSGGAGANVLTF
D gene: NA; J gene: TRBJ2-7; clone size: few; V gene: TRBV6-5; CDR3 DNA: TGTGCCAGCAGTTACTCGATTACTATTACAACCTACGAGCAGTACTTC; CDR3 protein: CASSYSITITTYEQYF
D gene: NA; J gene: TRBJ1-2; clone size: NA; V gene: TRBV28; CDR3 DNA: TGTGCCAGCAGTTTTAGGCAGGGACCAAATGGCTACACCTTC; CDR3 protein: CASSFRQGPNGYTF
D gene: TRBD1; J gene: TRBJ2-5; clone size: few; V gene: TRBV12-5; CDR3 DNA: TGTGCTAGTGGTTTGGTGAAGGGGGCACCCCAAGAGACCCAGTACTTC; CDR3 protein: CASGLVKGAPQETQYF